These T cell receptor beta chains were read from a single sample in a study of blood T cell repertoires in COVID-19. The assay was immunoSEQ multiplex PCR, and TCRdb's table has in-frame clones only and misses some. The data hold roughly 250,000 clones, with approximately 90% observed a single time. The sample was PBMCs or T cells enriched from blood (not recorded which). All receptors come from a woman between 40 and 50 years old with acute COVID-19. Both conserved end residues are part of each CDR3. The D gene is left open where the match is weak. Clone size is stated in some rows and not others, as once, few, many or a class when expanded.

d_gene,v_gene,abundance,j_gene,CDR3aa,CDR3nt
TRBD1,TRBV7-6,once,TRBJ2-3,CASSARDRVKRGTDTQYF,TGTGCCAGCAGCGCCAGGGACAGGGTTAAAAGAGGCACAGATACGCAGTATTTT
.,TRBV11-3,.,TRBJ2-7,CASSRRGPYEQYF,TGTGCCAGCAGTCGGCGGGGACCCTACGAGCAGTACTTC
.,TRBV5-1,.,TRBJ2-5,CASSPSERRGETQYF,TGCGCCAGCAGCCCGAGCGAGCGGCGGGGAGAGACCCAGTACTTC
.,TRBV7-8,.,TRBJ2-1,CASSLAVLALNEQFF,TGTGCCAGCAGCTTAGCGGTGTTAGCCCTCAATGAGCAGTTCTTC
TRBD1,TRBV27,.,TRBJ1-5,CASSLSGTVLSNQPQHF,TGTGCCAGCAGTTTATCCGGGACAGTCCTAAGCAATCAGCCCCAGCATTTT
TRBD1,TRBV28,.,TRBJ1-6,CASSLPGQKNSPLHF,TGTGCCAGCAGCTTACCGGGACAGAAGAATTCACCCCTCCACTTT
.,TRBV11-3,.,TRBJ2-1,CASSLGLSPNEQFF,TGTGCCAGCAGCTTAGGCCTGAGCCCCAATGAGCAGTTCTTC
.,TRBV5-5,.,TRBJ2-5,CASSQPQGGETQYF,TGTGCCAGCAGCCAACCCCAGGGTGGGGAGACCCAGTACTTC
TRBD1,TRBV29-1,.,TRBJ2-7,CSVLTDRAYEQYF,TGCAGCGTTTTGACAGACAGGGCCTACGAGCAGTACTTC
.,TRBV13,.,TRBJ2-2,CASSPDRRNTGELFF,TGTGCCAGCAGCCCCGACAGGCGTAACACCGGGGAGCTGTTTTTT
.,TRBV28,.,TRBJ2-2,CASNYKNTGELFF,TGTGCCAGCAACTACAAGAACACCGGGGAGCTGTTTTTT
TRBD2,TRBV6-1,.,TRBJ2-3,CASSEAASGGPYTQYF,TGTGCCAGCAGTGAAGCGGCTAGCGGGGGGCCCTACACGCAGTATTTT
TRBD2,TRBV7-2,.,TRBJ2-3,CASSRNPRGGTDTQYF,TGTGCCAGCAGCCGTAACCCGCGGGGGGGAACAGATACGCAGTATTTT
.,TRBV7-2,.,TRBJ2-5,CASSPGRGHGETQYF,TGTGCCAGCAGCCCTGGCCGAGGGCATGGAGAGACCCAGTACTTC
.,TRBV28,.,TRBJ2-1,CASSLASETYNEQFF,TGTGCCAGCAGTTTAGCCAGCGAAACCTACAATGAGCAGTTCTTC
.,TRBV6-5,.,TRBJ1-6,CASSWRPGDSPLHF,TGTGCCAGCAGTTGGCGCCCGGGGGATTCACCCCTCCACTTT